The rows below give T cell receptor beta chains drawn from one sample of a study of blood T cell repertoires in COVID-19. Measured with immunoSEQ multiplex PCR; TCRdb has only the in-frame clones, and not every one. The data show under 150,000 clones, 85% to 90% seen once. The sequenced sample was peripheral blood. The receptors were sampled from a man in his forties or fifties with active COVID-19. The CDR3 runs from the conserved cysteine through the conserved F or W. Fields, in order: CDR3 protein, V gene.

CDR3aa: CASSPVEGLNTEAFF
v_gene: TRBV3-1/TRBV3-2

CDR3aa: CASSQDGTSGVKKADTQYF
v_gene: TRBV4-2

CDR3aa: CASSQASTYEQYF
v_gene: TRBV4-1

CDR3aa: CASSPGLAGGSSYEQYF
v_gene: TRBV6-2/TRBV6-3

CDR3aa: CATSGENTGELFF
v_gene: TRBV19

CDR3aa: CASSPQGHTEQFF
v_gene: TRBV5-6

CDR3aa: CATSDPGQGEAEKLFF
v_gene: TRBV24-1

CDR3aa: CASSPTLGGNGYTF
v_gene: TRBV4-3

CDR3aa: CASSRLAGYQETQYF
v_gene: TRBV3-1/TRBV3-2

CDR3aa: CASSGQGGGQPQHF
v_gene: TRBV9

CDR3aa: CASSLLGNTIYF
v_gene: TRBV7-2

CDR3aa: CASSFGGGTEAFF
v_gene: TRBV27

CDR3aa: CASSEAPGLAGNEQFF
v_gene: TRBV9

CDR3aa: CATSAEGTSRSTQYF
v_gene: TRBV24-1

CDR3aa: CASSSGGSVDIQYF
v_gene: TRBV7-9

CDR3aa: CASSPRTGAYEQYF
v_gene: TRBV6-2/TRBV6-3

CDR3aa: CASSLGDRGRGSPLHF
v_gene: TRBV7-9

CDR3aa: CTSSQDLESGGPYGYTF
v_gene: TRBV1

CDR3aa: CASSFWSGTYEQYF
v_gene: TRBV5-6

CDR3aa: CASSLTGSTDTQYF
v_gene: TRBV7-9

CDR3aa: CASSPGQGETQHF
v_gene: TRBV7-8

CDR3aa: CASSHPRDTSFF
v_gene: TRBV6-6